Shown below are 18 T cell receptor beta chains from a single sample sequenced in a study of blood T cell repertoires in COVID-19. Using immunoSEQ multiplex PCR, the repertoire was profiled, and TCRdb retains in-frame clones only, with some absent. The sample has 200,000 or so clones, roughly nine tenths seen once; the top ten hold about 2.2%. The sample comprised peripheral blood. The receptors were sampled from a woman between 45 and 60 years old with acute or convalescent COVID-19.

The chain uses TRBV4-2 and TRBJ2-3; D not resolved. Per germline, CDR1 LGHNA and CDR2 YNFKEQ. Trimming shortened V by 1 base and J by 6 bases, and 17 bases separated the two germline ends. The CDR3 runs to 16 residues. As DNA, the CDR3 is TGTGCCAGCAGCCAAGTAGCTGGCGGTGGGTTGGATACGCAGTATTTT. Translating it yields CASSQVAGGGLDTQYF.

The genes are TRBV5-8 and TRBJ1-1, with a possible D match to TRBD1 (6 bases). The V gene lost 4 bases and the J gene lost 11 bases, with 15 bases spanning the gap. Germline assignment: CDR1 SGHTS and CDR2 YDEGEE. There are 12 residues in the CDR3. The CDR3 DNA reads as TGTGCCAGCAGCGGGGGGGCTCCTTGGGCTTTCTTT. It specifies CASSGGAPWAFF.

This sequence joins TRBV30 and TRBJ1-2; D is possibly TRBD1 (5 bases). CDR1 is GTSNPN, CDR2 SVGIG, per germline (reference sequence). V was cut by 8 bases and J by 4 bases, with 14 bases left in between. The CDR3 length is 12 residues. The DNA of the CDR3 is TGTGCCCTCTCGGCCGGGGGCTATGGCTACACCTTC. Translation: CALSAGGYGYTF.

J is TRBJ2-1 and V is TRBV7-9; 11 bases are a match to TRBD1. The J segment lost 9 bases and the V segment lost 5 bases, leaving 9 bases of the junction unmatched. Germline lookup yields CDR1 SEHNR and CDR2 FQNEAQ (reference sequence). This CDR3 has 15 residues. The CDR3 nucleotides read TGTGCCAGCAGCCGGGGGGACAGGGGGAGGAGTGAGCAGTTCTTC. Its translation: CASSRGDRGRSEQFF.

This chain links TRBV7-2 with TRBJ2-5; 7 bases map to TRBD2. The V gene end was trimmed by 5 bases and the J gene end by 2 bases; junction bases not matched to a gene: 5. The CDR3 length is 14 residues. Germline loops: CDR1 SGHTA, CDR2 FQGNSA. For the CDR3, the DNA is TGTGCCAGCAGCCTCGCAGCGGGACAAGAGACCCAGTACTTC. Its translation is CASSLAAGQETQYF. The full variable domain, rest sourced from reference TRBV7-2 and TRBJ2-5, is GAGVSQSPSNKVTEKGKDVELRCDPISGHTALYWYRQSLGQGLEFLIYFQGNSAPDKSGLPSDRFSAERTGGSVSTLTIQRTQQEDSAVYLCASSLAAGQETQYFGPGTRLLVL.

The chain has TRBV27 and TRBJ2-1; D not certain. CDR1 MNHEY and CDR2 SMNVEV come from the germline V gene (reference sequence). The germline V and J ends were trimmed by 3 bases and 0 bases, with 12 bases remaining between them. The CDR3 spans 16 residues. The chain's CDR3 is CASSFGFLSSYNEQFF. CDR3 bases: TGTGCCAGCAGTTTCGGGTTCTTGAGCTCCTACAATGAGCAGTTCTTC.

The CDR3 nucleotides are TGTGCCAGCAGTGAATTAACGGTGAACACTGAAGCTTTCTTT. It translates to CASSELTVNTEAFF. This chain links TRBV2 with TRBJ1-1; no firm D call. The CDR3 totals 14 residues. Germline V CDR1 and CDR2: SNHLY, FYNNEI. V gave up 2 bases and J gave up 0 bases, with 7 bases separating them.

This chain uses TRBV7-9 with TRBJ1-1; weak D call: TRBD1 (5 bases). The V gene lost 1 base and the J gene lost 1 base, with 10 bases spanning the gap. The germline gives CDR1 SEHNR, CDR2 FQNEAQ (reference sequence). The CDR3 loop spans 15 amino acids. The CDR3 DNA reads as TGTGCCAGCAGCTTAGTAAGGGGTGGGAACACTGAAGCTTTCTTT. Amino acid sequence: CASSLVRGGNTEAFF. Combining the CDR3 with reference TRBV7-9 and TRBJ1-1 gives the whole variable domain DTGVSQNPRHKITKRGQNVTFRCDPISEHNRLYWYRQTLGQGPEFLTYFQNEAQLEKSRLLSDRFSAERPKGSFSTLEIQRTEQGDSAMYLCASSLVRGGNTEAFFGQGTRLTVV.

This chain uses TRBV4-3 with TRBJ1-6; 9 nucleotides line up with TRBD1. This CDR3 has 16 amino acids. Germline V gene lookup returns CDR1 LGHNA and CDR2 YSLEER. The V and J ends lost 0 bases and 9 bases, in that order; junction bases with no gene match: 6. The DNA for the CDR3 is TGCGCCAGCAGCCAAGATTCCGGACAGGGGAGTTCACCCCTCCACTTT. Its translation: CASSQDSGQGSSPLHF.

The V gene is TRBV9, the J gene TRBJ1-1; a weak D match, TRBD1 (6 bases). Germline loops: CDR1 SGDLS, CDR2 YYNGEE. There are 13 residues in the CDR3. Trimming removed 3 bases at V and 5 bases at J, with 11 bases between. The CDR3 here is CASSGQVGTEAFF. CDR3 bases: TGTGCCAGCAGCGGACAGGTGGGGACTGAAGCTTTCTTT.

The chain employs TRBV19 and TRBJ1-1; maybe TRBD1 (6 bases). Germline V gene lookup returns CDR1 LNHDA and CDR2 SQIVND (reference sequence). This CDR3 spans 14 amino acids. Trimming pared 5 bases from V and 8 bases from J, leaving 18 bases between. CDR3 sequence: CASSADFWGPEAFF. The CDR3 DNA reads TGTGCCAGTAGTGCCGATTTTTGGGGGCCAGAAGCTTTCTTT.

The chain uses TRBV3-1 (or the pseudogene TRBV3-2) and TRBJ2-4; TRBD1 matches 10 bases. The CDR3 is 17 amino acids. Germline CDR1 is LGHDT and CDR2 is YNNKEL (reference sequence). V lost 4 bases to trimming and J lost 1 base; unmatched junction nucleotides: 7. This CDR3 reads CASSPWTGGMAKNIQYF. The CDR3 DNA is TGTGCCAGCAGCCCCTGGACAGGGGGTATGGCCAAAAACATTCAGTACTTC.

The chain links TRBV6-5 to TRBJ2-7, with TRBD2 as a possible D gene (6 bases). The germline V gene encodes CDR1 MNHEY and CDR2 SVGAGI. Trimming pared 7 bases from V and 0 bases from J, leaving 16 bases between. This CDR3 contains 15 residues. The CDR3 protein is CASTGPRRGSYEQYF. In DNA, the CDR3 is TGTGCCAGCACCGGACCCCGGAGGGGCTCCTACGAGCAGTACTTC.

Written as DNA, the CDR3 is TGTGCCAGCAGTGGAGGACAGCCCTACGAGCAGTACTTC. Amino acids: CASSGGQPYEQYF. This chain joins TRBV2 and TRBJ2-7, with a weak D call TRBD1 (6 bases). Trimming pared 4 bases from V and 2 bases from J, leaving 9 bases between. Looked up from germline, CDR1 is SNHLY and CDR2 is FYNNEI. This CDR3 is 13 amino acids long.

The gene calls are TRBV9 and TRBJ2-7; 7 bases align to TRBD2. The CDR3 runs 13 residues. V was pared by 0 bases and J by 5 bases, with 2 bases of the junction left unmatched. CDR1 and CDR2 (germline): SGDLS, YYNGEE. CDR3 DNA: TGTGCCAGCAGCGTAGCGGGGGGAAACGAGCAGTACTTC. Protein sequence: CASSVAGGNEQYF.

This sequence joins TRBV30 and TRBJ2-3, with D tentatively TRBD1 (6 bases). Germline V gene data show CDR1 as GTSNPN and CDR2 as SVGIG (reference sequence). This CDR3 is 13 amino acids long. Between the trimmed V and J ends, which lost 2 bases and 6 bases, there was a span of 12 bases. This CDR3 is CAWSRRGGDTQYF. Written as DNA, the CDR3 is TGTGCCTGGAGTCGCAGGGGTGGGGATACGCAGTATTTT.

The J gene is TRBJ2-7, the V gene TRBV28, with 7 bases aligning to TRBD1. The J segment lost 6 bases and the V segment lost 5 bases, leaving 4 bases of the junction unmatched. CDR3 size: 12 residues. CDR1 is MDHEN and CDR2 is SYDVKM in the germline V gene. CDR3 nucleotide sequence: TGTGCCAGCAGTCCCGGGACAGTCGAGCAGTACTTC. Protein sequence: CASSPGTVEQYF.

V is TRBV11-2 and J is TRBJ2-1; a weak D match, TRBD2 (6 bases). Trimming removed 5 bases at V and 4 bases at J, with 15 bases between. The CDR3 sequence is 15 residues long. Germline values: CDR1 SGHAT, CDR2 FQNNGV. The CDR3: CASSNPGTGYNEQFF. The CDR3 DNA sequence: TGTGCCAGCAGCAACCCGGGGACTGGGTACAATGAGCAGTTCTTC. The whole variable domain, filled in from reference TRBV11-2 and TRBJ2-1, reads EAGVAQSPRYKIIEKRQSVAFWCNPISGHATLYWYQQILGQGPKLLIQFQNNGVVDDSQLPKDRFSAERLKGVDSTLKIQPAKLEDSAVYLCASSNPGTGYNEQFFGPGTRLTVL.